This TCR beta chain was recovered during a study of T-cell reconstitution after alpha-beta-depleted transplantation in children. This clonotype was seen more than once but under ten times. Construction of the TCRbeta library involved unique molecular identifiers. TCRdb fed the PCR reads into MiXCR, producing one record per CDR3 protein. The sample includes hundreds of thousands of distinct CDR3 sequences, 15% to 20% of them seen just once. The CDR3 spans 15 residues. V lost 0 bases, J lost 4 bases, and 15 bases lay in between. Germline values: CDR1 DFQATT, CDR2 SNEGSKA (reference sequence). This specimen was PBMCs from the stem cell graft donor, taken from the stem cell graft. V gene TRBV20-1 combines with J gene TRBJ1-1, with D possibly being TRBD1 (5 bases). The sequence was obtained from a human donor who donated a stem cell graft to a child with acute myeloid leukemia. DNA for the CDR3: TGCAGTGCTAGAGATCGAGGTGGGGCTGGCACTGAAGCTTTCTTT. Its protein product is CSARDRGGAGTEAFF.